The T cell receptor beta chain described here comes from a study of blood T cell repertoires in COVID-19. Only in-frame clones appear in the TCRdb table, and some are missing; sequencing was by immunoSEQ multiplex PCR. In the table there are approximately 150,000 clones, 81% of which are singletons. Trimming cost V 5 bases and J 6 bases; bases outside gene matches: 7. Germline V gene sequence: CDR1 SGHVS, CDR2 FQNEAQ. The CDR3 contains 13 residues. The sequence derives from a human donor in a cohort sampled during active COVID-19. The sample comprised peripheral blood. The chain joins TRBV7-8 to TRBJ2-7; the match to TRBD1 covers 7 bases. The CDR3 coding sequence is TGTGCCAGCAGCAGGGGACAGCGAAGCGAGCAGTACTTC. It specifies CASSRGQRSEQYF.